Sequencing of this T cell receptor (beta chain) was carried out in a study of blood T cell repertoires in COVID-19. Turning to the study itself: The samples span acute and convalescent COVID-19 from the United States, Italy and Spain. Nucleic acid was either cDNA or gDNA, and it came from T cells, B-cell-depleted T cells, or PBMCs.

Original data processing: Reference gene primers were amplified, and this amplification served to estimate nucleated cell counts. TCRdb's table, derived via immunoSEQ multiplex PCR, lists solely in-frame clones and lacks some. V and J calls and clone size are as listed in that table; D and trimming were resolved from the DNA. This table has around 260,000 clones, about 85% appearing once. Germline V CDR1 and CDR2: LGHDT, YNNKEL (reference sequence). The CDR3 has 11 amino acids. The V end lost 4 bases, the J end lost 6 bases, and 5 bases lay between the germline ends. The receptor was derived from a man in his sixties who had recovered from COVID-19. The sequenced sample consisted of peripheral blood. The rearrangement links TRBV3-1 (or the pseudogene TRBV3-2) to TRBJ2-3; the D is unclear. The CDR3 loop is CASSRQDTQYF. CDR3 bases: TGTGCCAGCAGCCGTCAGGATACGCAGTATTTT.